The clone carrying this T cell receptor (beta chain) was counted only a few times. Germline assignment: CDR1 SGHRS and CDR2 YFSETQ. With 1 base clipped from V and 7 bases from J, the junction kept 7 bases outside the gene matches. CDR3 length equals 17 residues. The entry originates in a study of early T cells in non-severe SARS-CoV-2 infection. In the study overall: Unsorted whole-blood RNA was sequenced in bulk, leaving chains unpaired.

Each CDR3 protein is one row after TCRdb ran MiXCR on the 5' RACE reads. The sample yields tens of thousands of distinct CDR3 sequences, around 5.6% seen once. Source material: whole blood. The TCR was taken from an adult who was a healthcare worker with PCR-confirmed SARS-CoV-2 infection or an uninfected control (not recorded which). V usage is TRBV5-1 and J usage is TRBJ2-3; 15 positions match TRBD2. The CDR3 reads CASSLFPGLAGGNTQYF. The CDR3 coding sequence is TGCGCCAGCAGCTTGTTCCCGGGACTAGCGGGGGGAAATACGCAGTATTTT.